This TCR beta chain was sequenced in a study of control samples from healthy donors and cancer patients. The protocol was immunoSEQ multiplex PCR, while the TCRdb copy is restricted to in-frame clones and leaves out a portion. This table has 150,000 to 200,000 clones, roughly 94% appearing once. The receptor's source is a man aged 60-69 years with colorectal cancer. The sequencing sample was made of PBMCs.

DNA for the CDR3: TGTGCCAGCAGCGTTCAATCCGGGACAGGGTTCGGAGCTTTCTTT. Translated: CASSVQSGTGFGAFF. The V call is TRBV7-8, the J call TRBJ1-1; 9 nucleotides agree with TRBD1. This CDR3 has 15 amino acids. V was clipped by 5 bases and J by 10 bases; unmatched bases: 14. Per germline, CDR1 SGHVS and CDR2 FQNEAQ.